This T cell receptor (beta chain) was sequenced in a study of blood T cells in healthy people across ages. Study-wide points: The fall in TCR beta diversity per million T cells was roughly linear with age.

Details on this clonotype: No antigen is known for it.

V dropped 0 bases and J dropped 2 bases, with 8 bases sitting between them. This CDR3 is built from 16 residues. Germline values: CDR1 MNHNS, CDR2 SASEGT. Using a J-beta primer mix together with a sample-barcoded 5' primer, a second PCR was run for roughly 7 to 12 cycles. TCRdb reprocessed the 5' RACE reads via MiXCR and lists one record per CDR3 protein. The sample gives more than 650,000 distinct CDR3 sequences, about 55% of which show up once; approximately 40% is in the top ten. This clonotype originated in a man of 80 years or more in good health. The sequencing input was blood. This chain uses TRBV6-1 with TRBJ2-6; no firm D call. CDR3 sequence reads: CASSEAMAAGANVLTF. The CDR3 DNA reads TGTGCCAGCAGTGAAGCAATGGCAGCTGGGGCCAACGTCCTGACTTTC.